This T cell receptor beta chain is from a study of chronic HIV infection and antiretroviral therapy. TCRdb recomputed calls from the 5' RACE reads with MiXCR, one row per CDR3 protein. The sample lists under 55,000 distinct CDR3 sequences, about 18% occurring once. V trimming: 7 bases; J trimming: 0 bases; junction bases outside the gene matches: 14. CDR3 length equals 17 residues. Germline assignment: CDR1 LGHNT and CDR2 FRNRAP. Sample: peripheral blood. V gene TRBV12-5 combines with J gene TRBJ1-1, with 7 bases matching TRBD1. The sequence was obtained from an adult who had HIV and had not received antiretroviral therapy, or was an uninfected healthy control (not recorded which). In nucleotides, the CDR3 is TGTGCTAGTGCCAATAAGACAGGGATCGGTATGAACACTGAAGCTTTCTTT. It codes for CASANKTGIGMNTEAFF.